The entry below describes one TCR beta chain. Its cognate antigen is unknown. CDR1 and CDR2 (germline): LNHNV, YYDKDF (reference sequence). Germline trimming cut 1 base from V and 5 bases from J; bases unmatched to any gene: 8. This CDR3 region has 17 residues. This record belongs to a study of siplizumab effects on memory and regulatory T cells. Study-level points and caveats: Siplizumab led to significantly less abundant alloreactive sequences that could be traced back to unstimulated CD4+ memory cells. Memory T cells appeared less diverse than naive cells, which seemed to contribute substantially to alloresponse.

Here immunoSEQ multiplex PCR was the method, and the copy in TCRdb shows in-frame clones only, minus some. The sample includes 85,000 to 130,000 clones, nearly 95% seen only once; the top ten take about 0.62%. Sequencing used Tregs sorted from blood. This TCR derives from a human donor in good health. This rearrangement joins TRBV15 to TRBJ2-5; 12 bases match TRBD2. The CDR3 region has the DNA TGTGCCACCAGCAGAGGTGGGGGACTAGCGGGTAGTGAGACCCAGTACTTC. It translates to CATSRGGGLAGSETQYF.